The 10 T cell receptor beta chains below come from one sample, sequenced in a study of OX40 agonist ivuxolimab in advanced cancers. Here immunoSEQ multiplex PCR was the method, and the copy in TCRdb shows in-frame clones only, minus some. This repertoire shows over 65,000 clones, roughly 92% found once; its top ten account for roughly 11%. The material sequenced was CD4+ or CD8+ T cells sorted from blood, taken in a trial of the OX40 agonist ivuxolimab. All receptors come from an adult with an advanced solid tumor such as melanoma, head and neck, liver or kidney cancer.

The V gene is TRBV9, the J gene TRBJ1-4; D is uncertain. The germline gives CDR1 SGDLS, CDR2 YYNGEE. Trimming cost V 4 bases and J 3 bases, with 7 bases left between them. This CDR3 has 13 residues. For the CDR3, the DNA is TGTGCCAGCAGCCCCCGGTCTAATGAAAAACTGTTTTTT. It is translated as CASSPRSNEKLFF.

J is TRBJ1-2 and V is TRBV7-2, with 7 bases matching TRBD1. V shed 2 bases and J 2 bases; nucleotides not matched to a gene: 11. CDR1 is SGHTA and CDR2 is FQGNSA in the germline V gene. The CDR3 extends over 17 amino acids. CDR3 DNA sequence: TGTGCCAGCAGCTTAATAGCGGGGCAGGGGGTCAACTATGGCTACACCTTC. This translates into CASSLIAGQGVNYGYTF.

V is TRBV7-2 and J is TRBJ2-5; 13 nucleotides match TRBD2. The CDR3 has 15 amino acids. Germline-derived CDR1 and CDR2 are SGHTA and FQGNSA. V was pared by 3 bases and J by 7 bases, with 5 bases of the junction left unmatched. The CDR3 is CASSLTSGGMVTQYF. Here the CDR3 DNA reads TGTGCCAGCAGCTTGACTAGCGGGGGGATGGTGACCCAGTACTTC.

The chain joins TRBV7-9 to TRBJ1-1; tentative D call: TRBD1 (6 bases). There are 16 residues in the CDR3. CDR1 and CDR2 from the germline V gene are SEHNR and FQNEAQ (reference sequence). Trimming removed 3 bases from V and 1 base from J, with 15 bases in between. CDR3 region: CASSFVRGGGNTEAFF. CDR3 DNA: TGTGCCAGCAGCTTTGTCAGGGGAGGGGGGAACACTGAAGCTTTCTTT.

V and J are TRBV4-3 and TRBJ2-3; D might be TRBD2 (6 bases). The CDR3 sequence is 16 residues long. Germline V gene sequence: CDR1 LGHNA, CDR2 YSLEER. Deletions cut 6 bases from V and 0 bases from J, with 16 bases between. For the CDR3, the DNA is TGCGCCAGCAGTCGGATATGGGACTCAAGCACAGATACGCAGTATTTT. Residues: CASSRIWDSSTDTQYF.

The chain combines TRBV5-1 with TRBJ2-3; 10 bases are a match to TRBD1. The CDR3 runs to 16 residues. The junction had 10 bases not matched to a gene; V was cut back by 4 bases and J by 5 bases. The germline V gene encodes CDR1 SGHRS and CDR2 YFSETQ. The CDR3 sequence is CASSLTGTGALDTQYF. The CDR3 DNA is TGCGCCAGCAGCCTTACCGGGACAGGGGCCTTAGATACGCAGTATTTT.

The chain uses TRBV21-1 and TRBJ2-1; TRBD1 is taken as the D call from the table, unchecked against the DNA. TRBV21-1 is classified as a pseudogene. This CDR3 is 16 amino acids long. Here the CDR3 reads CASSPRQGTNVNEQFF. The CDR3 nucleotides read TGTGCCAGCAGCCCAAGGCAGGGGACGAACGTCAATGAGCAGTTCTTC.

CDR3 DNA: TGTGCCAGCAGTTATTATAATTCACCCCTCCACTTT. Translated: CASSYYNSPLHF. The V gene is TRBV6-6, the J gene TRBJ1-6; no reliable D call. Germline lookup yields CDR1 MNHNY and CDR2 SVGAGI (reference sequence). The CDR3 loop spans 12 amino acids. V was clipped by 3 bases and J by 4 bases, with 1 base between them.

Only one count was recorded for this clone. The rearrangement uses TRBV27 and TRBJ2-7; D is possibly TRBD1 (5 bases). Germline V gene lookup returns CDR1 MNHEY and CDR2 SMNVEV (reference sequence). V was pared by 4 bases and J by 4 bases, with 14 bases between. The CDR3 spans 14 residues. CDR3 DNA sequence: TGTGCCAGCAGTTCGACAGAAGGCCCTTACGAGCAGTACTTC. It translates to CASSSTEGPYEQYF.

This chain joins TRBV11-3 and TRBJ2-3, with D perhaps TRBD2 (6 bases). CDR1 and CDR2 from the germline V gene are SGHNT and YENEEA. V was trimmed by 3 bases and J by 9 bases, leaving 10 bases between them. This CDR3 contains 12 residues. For the CDR3, the DNA is TGTGCCAGCAGCTTCGGGGCGGGGACGCAGTATTTT. It codes for CASSFGAGTQYF.